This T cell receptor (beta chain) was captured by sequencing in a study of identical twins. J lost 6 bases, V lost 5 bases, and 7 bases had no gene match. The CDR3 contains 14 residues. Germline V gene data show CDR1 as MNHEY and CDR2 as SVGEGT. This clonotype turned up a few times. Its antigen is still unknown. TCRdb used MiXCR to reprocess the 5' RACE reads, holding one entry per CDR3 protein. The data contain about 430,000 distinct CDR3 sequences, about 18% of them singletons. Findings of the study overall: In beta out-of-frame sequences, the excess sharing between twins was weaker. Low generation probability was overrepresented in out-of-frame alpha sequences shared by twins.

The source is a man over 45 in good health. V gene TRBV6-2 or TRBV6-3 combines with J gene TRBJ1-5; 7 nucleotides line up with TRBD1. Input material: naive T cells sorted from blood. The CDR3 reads CASSRDREFQPQHF. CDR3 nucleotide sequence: TGTGCCAGCAGTCGGGACAGAGAATTTCAGCCCCAGCATTTT.